One T cell receptor (beta chain) is described in this entry. This clonotype has ten or more counts. Its binding antigen is unknown. Base-call qualities are not available, and no considerably larger clone is one nucleotide away. As encoded in the germline V gene, CDR1 is SGHRS while CDR2 is YFSETQ. The germline V end is reduced by 2 bases and the J end by 4 bases; junction bases left unmatched: 14. Counted from cysteine to phenylalanine, this CDR3 has 17 amino acids. The only DNA kept is the CDR3, 51 bases in frame from the first base. This entry comes from a study of CD8 T cells in ankylosing spondylitis (dated by TCRdb to about 2017). In terms of the full investigation: The study set out to find disease-linked TCR variants by profiling T cell receptor beta repertoires in ankylosing spondylitis patients and healthy donors. In total, the full study cohort was made up of some 110 healthy donors and 25 ankylosing spondylitis patients. Samples of peripheral blood were taken, and for ankylosing spondylitis patients, synovial fluid was collected as well.

The data were produced on an Illumina HiSeq 2500. TCR beta libraries were prepared by quantitative 5'-RACE with molecular barcodes. Regarding the original processing steps: Disease-linked TCR variants were identified with a new computational method built on a probabilistic model of VDJ rearrangement. In-frame beta chains were kept once TCRdb had trimmed the public reads at Q25 with fastp and called clones with MiXCR. When rows share a CDR3 protein, they turn into one entry using the most common DNA and genes. The V and J calls and clone size are TCRdb's, not the authors'. The sample table holds approximately 130,000 distinct CDR3 sequences, of which 11% were seen once. 3.5% to 5% of the sample rests with the top ten. General conclusions and limits of the study: Blood from ankylosing spondylitis patients appeared to be characterized by a TCR beta motif made up of under ten highly homologous amino acid variants. Some motif variants had previously been reported in the synovial fluid and blood of reactive arthritis patients, which suggests shared mechanisms of disease initiation. A CD8+ phenotype was shown by the disease-linked clones, which were found at relatively low frequencies in peripheral blood. Significant enrichment of the disease-linked clones was reported in matched synovial fluid samples from ankylosing spondylitis patients.

This receptor was taken from a female donor with ankylosing spondylitis or in good health (not recorded which). The sample taken for sequencing was blood, either unsorted or a sorted T cell fraction (not recorded which). The sequence joins TRBV5-1 to TRBJ1-1, with 7 middle bases fitting TRBD1. The CDR3 protein: CASSFSPTAGGITEAFF. The nucleotide sequence reads TGCGCCAGCAGCTTTAGTCCGACGGCAGGGGGGATCACTGAAGCTTTCTTT.